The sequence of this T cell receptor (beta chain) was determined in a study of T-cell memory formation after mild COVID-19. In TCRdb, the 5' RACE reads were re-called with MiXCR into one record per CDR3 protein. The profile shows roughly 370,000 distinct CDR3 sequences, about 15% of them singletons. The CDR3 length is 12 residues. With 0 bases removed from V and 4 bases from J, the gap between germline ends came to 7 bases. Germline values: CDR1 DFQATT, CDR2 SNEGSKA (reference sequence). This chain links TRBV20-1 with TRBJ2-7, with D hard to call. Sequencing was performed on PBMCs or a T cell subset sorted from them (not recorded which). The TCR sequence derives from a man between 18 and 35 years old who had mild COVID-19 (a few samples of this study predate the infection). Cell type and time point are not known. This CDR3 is CSARDLAYEQYF. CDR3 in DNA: TGCAGTGCTAGAGATTTAGCTTACGAGCAGTACTTC.